Following are 28 T cell receptor beta chains from one sample sequenced in a study of T cells in Graves' hyperthyroidism and ophthalmopathy (dated by TCRdb to the late 2010s). Libraries were constructed by multiplex PCR. Instrument used: Illumina HiSeq 2000. The TCR beta CDR3 regions were amplified from RNA transcripts. A first-round RT-PCR of the TCR CDR3 used the HTBI primer set with the Qiagen OneStep RT-PCR kit. TCRdb reprocessed the public reads (quality trimming at Q25 with fastp, clone calling with MiXCR) and kept in-frame beta chains. Identical CDR3 proteins give one entry, which carries the most common genes and DNA. Within this sample are around 350,000 distinct CDR3 sequences, with 15% to 20% of them counted one time only. The ten largest account for 3.7% of the sample. Sequenced: blood. These receptors were collected from a woman between 18 and 29 years old with Graves' hyperthyroidism.

This clonotype was recorded at least ten times. As DNA, the CDR3 is TGCAGTGCTAGTAAGGGCAGGGCACACTATGGCTACACCTTC. Protein product: CSASKGRAHYGYTF. The chain joins TRBV20-1 to TRBJ1-2; D may be TRBD1 (5 bases). From germline, CDR1 is DFQATT and CDR2 SNEGSKA (reference sequence). There are 14 residues in the CDR3. Trimming took 3 bases from V and 3 from J, leaving 14 bases between them.

This clonotype has ten or more counts. The gene calls are TRBV28 and TRBJ1-2, with D uncertain. Trimming left V 6 bases short and J 3 bases short, with 5 bases between. The length of the CDR3 is 11 residues. In germline, CDR1 is MDHEN, CDR2 SYDVKM. This CDR3 reads CASRDYYGYTF. Here the CDR3 DNA reads TGTGCCAGCAGGGATTACTATGGCTACACCTTC.

This clonotype came up many times. The rearrangement uses TRBV24-1 and TRBJ1-2, with TRBD1 identical over 9 bases. The CDR3 covers 14 residues. V shed 4 bases and J 6 bases; nucleotides not matched to a gene: 5. CDR1 is KGHDR and CDR2 is SFDVKD in the germline V gene. The CDR3 DNA sequence: TGTGCCACCAGTGACCCGGGACAGGGCCATGGCTACACCTTC. It translates to CATSDPGQGHGYTF.

The table lists this clonotype with many counts. This chain connects TRBV5-1 to TRBJ1-2, with 7 bases that match TRBD1. The germline V gene encodes CDR1 SGHRS and CDR2 YFSETQ. This CDR3 spans 14 amino acids. With V trimmed by 4 bases and J by 2 bases, 5 bases remained unmatched. For the CDR3, the DNA is TGCGCCAGCAGCCTGCTGACAGGGAACTATGGCTACACCTTC. It is translated as CASSLLTGNYGYTF. Based on the CDR3 plus reference TRBV5-1 and TRBJ1-2, the full variable domain is KAGVTQTPRYLIKTRGQQVTLSCSPISGHRSVSWYQQTPGQGLQFLFEYFSETQRNKGNFPGRFSGRQFSNSRSEMNVSTLELGDSALYLCASSLLTGNYGYTFGSGTRLTVV.

The chain links TRBV7-2 to TRBJ2-5; the D is unclear. The germline V gene has CDR1 SGHTA and CDR2 FQGNSA. CDR3 length equals 12 residues. Trimming shortened V by 5 bases and J by 4 bases, and 8 bases separated the two germline ends. Written as DNA, the CDR3 is TGTGCCAGCAGCCCAGCAGTAGAGACCCAGTACTTC. It is translated as CASSPAVETQYF. Full variable domain (rest looked up from reference TRBV7-2 and TRBJ2-5): GAGVSQSPSNKVTEKGKDVELRCDPISGHTALYWYRQSLGQGLEFLIYFQGNSAPDKSGLPSDRFSAERTGGSVSTLTIQRTQQEDSAVYLCASSPAVETQYFGPGTRLLVL.

As for this clonotype: This may arise from a read error, as a much more abundant clone is one base away. The J gene is TRBJ2-7, the V gene TRBV7-3; 8 bases align to TRBD2. The CDR3 is 13 amino acids. Germline V gives CDR1 SGHTA, CDR2 FQGTGA. With V trimmed by 8 bases and J by 4 bases, 7 bases remained unmatched. CDR3: CASLLLAVYEQYF. The CDR3 DNA reads TGTGCCAGCCTCCTACTAGCGGTTTACGAGCAGTACTTC.

A note on this clonotype: At one boundary the junction diverges from the germline segment, which might be a read error. The V gene is TRBV6-1, the J gene TRBJ1-3; tentative D call: TRBD1 (5 bases). The CDR3 spans 16 residues. The germline V gene encodes CDR1 MNHNS and CDR2 SASEGT. The DNA of the CDR3 is TGTGCCAGCAGTGAAGTCCAGGGAAGTTCTGGAAACACCATGTATTTT. Encoded protein: CASSEVQGSSGNTMYF.

J is TRBJ2-7 and V is TRBV7-8; the D gene could be TRBD1 or TRBD2 (5 bases each). Trimming shortened V by 5 bases and J by 5 bases, and 16 bases separated the two germline ends. CDR3 length equals 14 residues. In germline, CDR1 is SGHVS, CDR2 FQNEAQ. DNA for the CDR3: TGTGCCAGCAGCGAGACGGGGCCCTCTGACGAGCAGTACTTC. Translation: CASSETGPSDEQYF.

This clonotype was found many times. Here the CDR3 omits its conserved ending phenylalanine or tryptophan, so a read error is the likely source. The J gene is TRBJ1-1, the V gene TRBV12-3 or TRBV12-4, with no clear D. This CDR3 comprises 12 residues. V was cut by 6 bases and J by 7 bases, with 12 bases left in between. The CDR3 loop reads CASSRRRGEAFL. The CDR3 DNA sequence: TGTGCCAGCAGCCGCCGACGGGGTGAAGCTTTCCTT.

This clonotype occurred many times. This rearrangement joins TRBV20-1 to TRBJ1-5; D possibly corresponds to TRBD1 (5 bases). CDR3 length equals 14 residues. Per germline, CDR1 DFQATT and CDR2 SNEGSKA (reference sequence). V dropped 3 bases and J dropped 4 bases, with 13 bases sitting between them. CDR3 residues: CSASGWTSNQPQHF. Written as DNA, the CDR3 is TGCAGTGCTAGTGGATGGACATCAAATCAGCCCCAGCATTTT.

In its sample, this clonotype was seen many times. J is TRBJ1-2 and V is TRBV20-1; possibly TRBD1 for D (6 bases). The germline V gene has CDR1 DFQATT and CDR2 SNEGSKA (reference sequence). The V gene lost 6 bases and the J gene lost 7 bases, with 15 bases spanning the gap. The CDR3 is 12 amino acids. The CDR3 is CSAGMGHLGYTF. The CDR3 nucleotides read TGCAGTGCAGGAATGGGACACCTTGGCTACACCTTC.

This clonotype occurred many times. This chain uses TRBV12-3 or TRBV12-4 with TRBJ1-1, with D tentatively TRBD1 (6 bases). This CDR3 comprises 12 residues. Trimming removed 4 bases at V and 3 bases at J, with 6 bases between. For the CDR3, the DNA is TGTGCCAGCAGTTACAGGGACACTGAAGCTTTCTTT. This codes for CASSYRDTEAFF.

This clonotype came up a few times. The V gene is TRBV24-1, the J gene TRBJ2-5; 8 positions agree with TRBD1. V dropped 3 bases and J dropped 2; count of bases not matched to a gene: 7. This CDR3 region has 16 residues. CDR1 and CDR2 from the germline V gene are KGHDR and SFDVKD. The chain's CDR3 is CATSDPERTGQETQYF. The CDR3 DNA sequence: TGTGCCACCAGTGATCCTGAGAGGACAGGGCAAGAGACCCAGTACTTC.

As regards this clonotype: This may be a read error: a much more frequent sequence differs by one nucleotide. This chain connects TRBV6-9 to TRBJ1-5; D is ambiguous. From germline, CDR1 is MNHGY and CDR2 SVAAGI. The CDR3 runs 16 residues. The CDR3 bases are TGTGCCAGCAGTTATTCAGGAGGGCCGGCTAATCGGCCCCAGCATTTT. Its translation is CASSYSGGPANRPQHF.

This clonotype was found a few times. The V call is TRBV27, the J call TRBJ1-1; possibly TRBD1 for D (5 bases). CDR1 is MNHEY, CDR2 SMNVEV, per germline (reference sequence). V shed 2 bases and J shed 5 bases, with 15 bases lying between them. This CDR3 is built from 15 residues. The CDR3 DNA follows: TGTGCCAGCAGTTTAGGGGGAAGGGTTTGGACTGAAGCTTTCTTT. This gives the protein CASSLGGRVWTEAFF.

This clonotype has at least ten counts. J is TRBJ1-1 and V is TRBV20-1; TRBD1 is a possible D gene (6 bases). The V gene lost 7 bases and the J gene lost 6 bases, with 18 bases spanning the gap. The CDR3 has 13 amino acids. Germline loops: CDR1 DFQATT, CDR2 SNEGSKA (reference sequence). The CDR3 nucleotides are TGCAGTGACCAGCGGGACACCTCGGCTGAAGCTTTCTTT. Translating it yields CSDQRDTSAEAFF.

In the case of this clonotype: A much larger clone is a single base away; this may be a read error. The chain links TRBV20-1 to TRBJ2-5; 8 nucleotides line up with TRBD1. Germline values: CDR1 DFQATT, CDR2 SNEGSKA (reference sequence). The V gene end was trimmed by 7 bases and the J gene end by 4 bases; junction bases not matched to a gene: 14. This CDR3 has 15 residues. The CDR3 coding sequence is TGCAGTGTCACCGGACTGATACAGGGGGGAGAGACCCAGTACTTC. This sequence encodes CSVTGLIQGGETQYF.

This clonotype was observed many times. V usage is TRBV12-3 or TRBV12-4 and J usage is TRBJ2-7, with D maybe TRBD1 (6 bases). Trimming stripped 3 bases from V and 7 bases from J, with 19 bases between. The CDR3 is made up of 15 amino acids. In DNA form, the CDR3 reads TGTGCCAGCAGTTTGGCGGTTTGGGGGCTAGAAGAGCAGTACTTC. It is translated as CASSLAVWGLEEQYF.

A few counts support this clonotype. The chain couples TRBV5-1 to TRBJ1-1, with 7 bases lining up with TRBD1. Germline V CDR1 and CDR2: SGHRS, YFSETQ. This CDR3 is built from 15 residues. V gave up 0 bases and J gave up 0 bases; unmatched junction bases: 2. The CDR3 is CASSLGQGVNTEAFF. CDR3 sequence (DNA): TGCGCCAGCAGCTTGGGGCAGGGGGTGAACACTGAAGCTTTCTTT.

In its sample, this clonotype was seen many times. This sequence joins TRBV20-1 and TRBJ1-1, with a weak D call TRBD1 (5 bases). The germline gives CDR1 DFQATT, CDR2 SNEGSKA (reference sequence). V was shortened by 2 bases and J by 1 base, with 23 bases between the two germline ends. There are 18 residues in the CDR3. In DNA form, the CDR3 reads TGCAGTGCTAGAACCATAACCCCACAGGTAATGACGAACACTGAAGCTTTCTTT. This encodes CSARTITPQVMTNTEAFF.

This clonotype came up a few times. In this CDR3 the conserved last residue, phenylalanine or tryptophan, is missing, so a read error is likely. The rearrangement joins TRBV6-1 to TRBJ1-2; no clear D gene. The CDR3 consists of 11 residues. The V gene's germline CDR1 is MNHNS and CDR2 SASEGT. CDR3: CSSVGGYGYTV. The CDR3 DNA reads as TGTTCCAGCGTCGGCGGCTATGGCTACACCGTC.

V is TRBV6-5 and J is TRBJ1-1; 7 nucleotides align to TRBD1. The length of the CDR3 is 14 residues. V shed 2 bases, J shed 3 bases, and the junction held 3 bases outside the gene matches. Germline values: CDR1 MNHEY, CDR2 SVGAGI. The CDR3 nucleotides are TGTGCCAGCAGTTACCGACAGGGATACACTGAAGCTTTCTTT. Amino acids: CASSYRQGYTEAFF.

CDR3 sequence: CASSAVGQLNQPQHF. DNA of the CDR3: TGTGCCAGCAGTGCCGTCGGACAATTAAATCAGCCCCAGCATTTT. The rearrangement uses TRBV6-1 and TRBJ1-5, with D possibly matching TRBD1 (5 bases). The V and J ends lost 4 bases and 4 bases respectively, with 14 bases between them. Germline CDR1 is MNHNS and CDR2 is SASEGT. The CDR3 has 15 amino acids.

Turning to this clonotype: Since the CDR3 does not end with the conserved phenylalanine or tryptophan, this likely comes from a read error. No DNA is shown, since the ends of the CDR3 on it are uncertain; the CDR3 is the one TCRdb lists. The V call is TRBV29-1, the J call TRBJ1-2. Germline assignment: CDR1 SQVTM and CDR2 ANQGSEA. Inclusive of both ends, the CDR3 amounts to 11 amino acids. The CDR3 reads CSVVEGNGYRV.

J is TRBJ1-1 and V is TRBV7-9; D call uncertain. This CDR3 contains 14 residues. Looked up from germline, CDR1 is SEHNR and CDR2 is FQNEAQ (reference sequence). V was cut by 6 bases and J by 4 bases, with 15 bases left in between. CDR3: CASSSWSHATEAFF. DNA of the CDR3: TGTGCCAGCAGTTCCTGGTCCCACGCCACTGAAGCTTTCTTT.

This clonotype was seen at least ten times. The chain employs TRBV6-5 and TRBJ1-1; perhaps TRBD1 as D (6 bases). From germline, CDR1 is MNHEY and CDR2 SVGAGI. The CDR3 is 13 amino acids. The V end was cut by 4 bases, the J end by 3 bases, with 9 bases between. The CDR3 nucleotides read TGTGCCAGCAGTTTGAACAGGGACACTGAAGCTTTCTTT. Translated, it gives CASSLNRDTEAFF.

Ten or more counts support this clonotype. The J gene is TRBJ2-7, the V gene TRBV5-1, with 9 positions matching TRBD1. CDR1 is SGHRS, CDR2 YFSETQ, per germline. Losses at the gene ends were 7 bases for V and 3 bases for J; bases not matched to a gene: 11. The CDR3 sequence is 15 residues long. CDR3 DNA: TGCGCCAGCGGATACGGGACAGGGTTCTTCTACGAGCAGTACTTC. This translates into CASGYGTGFFYEQYF.

Here the CDR3 reads CASSQRTGTTYEQYF. The CDR3 region has the DNA TGTGCCAGCTCACAACGGACAGGGACCACCTACGAGCAGTACTTC. The chain couples TRBV18 to TRBJ2-7; 8 bases align to TRBD1. The CDR3 is made up of 15 amino acids. With V trimmed by 4 bases and J by 2 bases, 7 bases remained unmatched. The germline V gene encodes CDR1 KGHSH and CDR2 LQKENI.